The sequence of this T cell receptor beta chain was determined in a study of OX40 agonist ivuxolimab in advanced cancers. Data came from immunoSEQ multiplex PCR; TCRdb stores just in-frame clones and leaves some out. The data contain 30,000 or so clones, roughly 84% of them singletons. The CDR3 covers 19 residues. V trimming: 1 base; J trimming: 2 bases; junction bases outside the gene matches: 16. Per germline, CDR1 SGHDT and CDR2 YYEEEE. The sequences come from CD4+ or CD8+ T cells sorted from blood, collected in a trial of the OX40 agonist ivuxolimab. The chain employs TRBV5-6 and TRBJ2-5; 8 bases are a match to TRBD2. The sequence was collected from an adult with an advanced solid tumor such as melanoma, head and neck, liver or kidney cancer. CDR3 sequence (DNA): TGTGCCAGCAGCTTGAGGGGACTAGAGGAGTGGGAACCGCAAGAGACCCAGTACTTC. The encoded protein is CASSLRGLEEWEPQETQYF.